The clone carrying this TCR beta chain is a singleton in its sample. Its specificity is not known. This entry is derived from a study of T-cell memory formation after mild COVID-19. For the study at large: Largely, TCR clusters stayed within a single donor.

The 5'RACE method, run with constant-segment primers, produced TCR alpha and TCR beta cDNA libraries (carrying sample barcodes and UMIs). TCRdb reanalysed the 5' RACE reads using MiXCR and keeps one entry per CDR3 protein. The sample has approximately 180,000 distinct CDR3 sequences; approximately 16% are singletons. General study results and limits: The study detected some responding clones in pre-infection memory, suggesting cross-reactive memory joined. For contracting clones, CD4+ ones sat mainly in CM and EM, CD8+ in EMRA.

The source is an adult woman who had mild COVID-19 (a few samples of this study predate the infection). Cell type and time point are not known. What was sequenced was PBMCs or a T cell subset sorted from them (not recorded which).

The CDR3 spells CASLGTAGPQYF. CDR3 bases: TGTGCCAGCCTAGGGACGGCCGGTCCCCAGTACTTC. The gene calls are TRBV12-3 or TRBV12-4 and TRBJ2-5; possibly TRBD1 or TRBD2 for D (5 bases each). The ends were cut back, 8 bases at V and 9 bases at J, with 16 bases in the middle. The CDR3 spans 12 residues.